What follows are 8 T cell receptor beta chains derived from one specimen sequenced in a study of beta chain features in type 1 diabetes. Antigen specificity for these receptors is unknown. Overall study findings and caveats: Moderate yet significant TCRB CDR3 shortening was seen in Type 1 diabetes patients in all four CD4+ subsets.

The isolated RNA, all of it, was reverse transcribed, so expressed TCRB transcripts were what got sequenced. Assay: immunoSEQ multiplex PCR; the TCRdb copy retains only in-frame clones and omits some. The sample has about 340,000 clones; about 14% are singletons. Sequenced sample: naive CD4+ T cells from blood. The receptors stem from a woman aged 18-29 years with type 1 diabetes.

The sample holds a few counts of this clone. V gene TRBV7-2 combines with J gene TRBJ2-1, with D unclear. This CDR3 spans 14 amino acids. V shed 1 base and J shed 3 bases, with 7 bases lying between them. The germline CDR1 and CDR2 sequences are SGHTA and FQGNSA. In nucleotides, the CDR3 is TGTGCCAGCAGCTTAGATCCAGGCTACAATGAGCAGTTCTTC. Protein: CASSLDPGYNEQFF. Full variable domain (outside the CDR3, taken from reference TRBV7-2 and TRBJ2-1): GAGVSQSPSNKVTEKGKDVELRCDPISGHTALYWYRQSLGQGLEFLIYFQGNSAPDKSGLPSDRFSAERTGGSVSTLTIQRTQQEDSAVYLCASSLDPGYNEQFFGPGTRLTVL.

This chain connects TRBV27 to TRBJ2-1; 11 bases align to TRBD2. This CDR3 has 16 residues. Losses at the gene ends were 5 bases for V and 2 bases for J; bases not matched to a gene: 5. Germline CDR1 is MNHEY and CDR2 is SMNVEV (reference sequence). CDR3 loop: CASSLVAGGPYNEQFF. CDR3 nucleotide sequence: TGTGCCAGCAGTCTCGTAGCGGGAGGGCCCTACAATGAGCAGTTCTTC.

The chain is built from TRBV30 and TRBJ2-1, with D unresolved. V was pared by 4 bases and J by 4 bases, with 5 bases between. In germline, CDR1 is GTSNPN, CDR2 SVGIG (reference sequence). The CDR3 is 11 amino acids. The CDR3 DNA sequence: TGTGCCTGGACCCCGTACAATGAGCAGTTCTTC. It yields the protein CAWTPYNEQFF.

This clone appeared a few times. The chain uses TRBV7-9 and TRBJ2-5, with 9 bases aligning to TRBD1. V lost 4 bases, J lost 5 bases, and 8 bases stayed unmatched. The CDR3 sequence is 15 residues long. Germline V gene lookup returns CDR1 SEHNR and CDR2 FQNEAQ (reference sequence). The CDR3 DNA reads as TGTGCCAGCAGCTCCTTCGGGGACAGGGTCGAGACCCAGTACTTC. This encodes CASSSFGDRVETQYF.

This clone was found a few times. The V call is TRBV12-5, the J call TRBJ1-5, with 8 bases matching TRBD1. CDR3 length: 15 residues. With 3 bases clipped from V and 5 bases from J, the junction kept 6 bases outside the gene matches. Germline V gene data show CDR1 as LGHNT and CDR2 as FRNRAP. This CDR3 reads CASGFPGTGDQPQHF. In nucleotides, the CDR3 is TGTGCTAGTGGTTTCCCCGGGACAGGAGATCAGCCCCAGCATTTT.

The rearrangement joins TRBV28 to TRBJ2-1; TRBD2 aligns across 7 bases. The CDR3 totals 15 residues. The germline gives CDR1 MDHEN, CDR2 SYDVKM. Trimming removed 2 bases from V and 8 bases from J; junction bases left unmatched: 9. The CDR3, as DNA: TGTGCCAGCAGTTTACCGGGAGCGGGATTACATGAGCAGTTCTTC. Its translation is CASSLPGAGLHEQFF.

The V gene is TRBV29-1, the J gene TRBJ1-1; 8 bases line up with TRBD1. Germline values: CDR1 SQVTM, CDR2 ANQGSEA. V was clipped by 7 bases and J by 0 bases; unmatched bases: 4. CDR3 length: 13 residues. In DNA form, the CDR3 reads TGCAGCGCCAGGGACAGGCTGAACACTGAAGCTTTCTTT. Its translation is CSARDRLNTEAFF.

This clone showed up many times. The rearrangement links TRBV30 to TRBJ1-1, with unresolved D. The CDR3 covers 12 residues. CDR1 is GTSNPN, CDR2 SVGIG, per germline (reference sequence). V was clipped by 2 bases and J by 8 bases, with 12 bases between them. The CDR3, as DNA: TGTGCCTGGAGTCGAAAGGGAGTCGAAGCTTTCTTT. Its protein is CAWSRKGVEAFF.